This T cell receptor (beta chain) was captured in a study of technical replicates of blood from a handful of donors (dated 2017 in TCRdb). Library preparation was by the immunoSEQ multiplex PCR assay. TCRdb's version of the immuneACCESS table is confined to in-frame rearrangements and falls short of the full clone set. An unresolved V gene accounts for under half of the shortfall where checked; the remainder is of unknown origin. The sample includes more than 65,000 clones, with approximately 96% observed a single time. Roughly 0.3% of the sample rests with the top ten. Details on this clone: Its antigen is currently not known. Base qualities are not at hand, and no much larger clone is one base apart.

The germline V gene gives CDR1 as SGHVS and CDR2 as FNYEAQ. There are 13 amino acids in the CDR3, from cysteine to phenylalanine inclusive. This entry keeps only the CDR3 DNA: 39 bases, framed from base 1. V is pared back by 5 bases and J by 6 bases, with 10 bases lying between the germline termini. Sample: T cells isolated from PBMCs. The chain was built from TRBV7-6 and TRBJ1-4; a confident D gene designation cannot be given. The sequence came from a human donor in good health. CDR3 region: CASSLARDEKLFF. Read as DNA, the sequence is TGTGCCAGCAGCCTGGCGCGGGATGAAAAACTGTTTTTT.